This T cell receptor (beta chain) was retrieved from a study of blood T cells in healthy people across ages. This clonotype is a singleton in its sample. Its antigen is not known. Overall study results and limits: Comparison with aged donors showed that long-lived donors had more naive CD4+ cells and higher diversity.

A second PCR of roughly 7 to 11 cycles used a sample-barcoded 5' primer and a J-beta primer mix. TCRdb analysed the 5' RACE reads with MiXCR anew, one entry per CDR3 protein. The sample yields hundreds of thousands of distinct CDR3 sequences, around 49% seen once. The CDR3 sequence is 17 residues long. The germline V gene has CDR1 LGHNA and CDR2 YNFKEQ. Trimming removed 3 bases from V and 5 bases from J; junction bases left unmatched: 13. Sequenced sample: blood. The clonotype comes from a man between 25 and 39 years old in good health. This chain uses TRBV4-2 with TRBJ2-3, with 8 bases aligning to TRBD2. CDR3 in DNA: TGTGCCAGCAGCCAGATCGTGACGGGGACTAGTAAAGATACGCAGTATTTT. Its protein is CASSQIVTGTSKDTQYF.